Reported below is one TCR beta chain. The target antigen is unknown. The sample belongs to a study of T cell repertoires in ileal Crohn's disease. Overall study results and limits: All patients with clonality above 26.8% had endoscopic recurrence. Sorted CD8 T cells held more high-frequency clones than CD4.

As to time point: neoterminal ileum biopsy at postoperative endoscopy, about 6 months after surgery. Clones were sequenced by immunoSEQ multiplex PCR, and TCRdb holds only the in-frame ones, with some missing. Of 1,000 to 1,500 clones listed, just under 85% were seen once; the top ten hold around 13%. The CDR3 covers 15 residues. The J segment lost 4 bases and the V segment lost 3 bases, leaving 5 bases of the junction unmatched. Germline CDR1 MRHNA, CDR2 SNTAGT. The chain links TRBV6-4 to TRBJ2-1; 8 bases match TRBD1. The sequenced material came from ileal tissue. The receptor's source is an adult with Crohn's disease. CDR3 residues: CASSEKGTGYNEQFF. CDR3 nucleotides: TGTGCCAGCAGTGAAAAAGGGACAGGATACAATGAGCAGTTCTTC.